This T cell receptor beta chain was recovered during a study of T cells in localized non-small cell lung cancer. Study results and limitations: Prolonged overall survival went with higher T cell density in the blood. Maximal T cell clonality occurred in uninvolved adjacent lung, with tumor ranking below it. Appearances in adjacent lung were noted for a median 57 of the top 100 tumor clones.

Two independent pathologists confirmed no atypia in lung taken at least 2 cm from tumor. The CDR3 totals 15 residues. The germline V gene has CDR1 LNHDA and CDR2 SQIVND (reference sequence). The V end lost 4 bases, the J end lost 2 bases, and 11 bases lay between the germline ends. A remark on this clone: Its target is unknown.

Clones were sequenced by immunoSEQ multiplex PCR, and TCRdb holds only the in-frame ones, with some missing. This sample yields over 3,500 clones, of which 30% to 35% are seen a single time; roughly 11% belongs to the top ten. The receptor was isolated from a male donor older than 55 with stage III lung adenocarcinoma. The rearrangement uses TRBV19 and TRBJ2-2; tentatively, D is TRBD2 (6 bases). Specimen: normal lung tissue next to the tumor, collected before any cancer treatment. CDR3 region: CASSTPGSNTGELFF. CDR3 DNA: TGTGCCAGTAGTACCCCCGGGAGTAACACCGGGGAGCTGTTTTTT. Full variable domain (missing parts from reference TRBV19 and TRBJ2-2): DGGITQSPKYLFRKEGQNVTLSCEQNLNHDAMYWYRQDPGQGLRLIYYSQIVNDFQKGDIAEGYSVSREKKESFPLTVTSAQKNPTAFYLCASSTPGSNTGELFFGEGSRLTVL.